The present entry profiles one T cell receptor beta chain with its context. The sample is drawn from a study of T cells in Graves' hyperthyroidism and ophthalmopathy. Amplified regions were TCR beta CDR3 sequences from RNA transcripts. Researchers ran a first-round RT-PCR on the TCR CDR3 using the HTBI primer set. TCRdb passed the multiplex PCR reads through MiXCR, listing each CDR3 protein once. The table lists about 640,000 distinct CDR3 sequences, 45% of them singletons. From germline, CDR1 is SGHRS and CDR2 YFSETQ. The junction had 6 bases not matched to a gene; V was cut back by 6 bases and J by 5 bases. This CDR3 region has 15 residues.

Sequenced: peripheral blood or thyroid tissue (not recorded which). The rearrangement links TRBV5-1 to TRBJ2-2; the match to TRBD2 covers 11 bases. The clonotype originates from an adult man with Graves' disease, either hyperthyroidism or ophthalmopathy (not recorded which). CDR3 loop: CASTQTSGDTGELFF. The DNA of the CDR3 is TGCGCCAGCACCCAGACTAGCGGGGATACCGGGGAGCTGTTTTTT. The full variable domain, rest sourced from reference TRBV5-1 and TRBJ2-2, is KAGVTQTPRYLIKTRGQQVTLSCSPISGHRSVSWYQQTPGQGLQFLFEYFSETQRNKGNFPGRFSGRQFSNSRSEMNVSTLELGDSALYLCASTQTSGDTGELFFGEGSRLTVL.